This paragraph covers one TCR beta chain sequence. What it binds is unknown. The sample belongs to a study of cytomegalovirus exposure and HLA in healthy donors. The study, taken as a whole, reports: Cytomegalovirus-associated status was assigned to some 180 TCR beta chains. A link between a missense DCLRE1C variant and TCR beta V- and J-gene trimming emerged from a later analysis. Most of the TCR beta V segments (in an earlier analysis) were productive either about 90% or about 30% of the time.

Germline trimming cut 3 bases from V and 3 bases from J; bases unmatched to any gene: 4. This CDR3 contains 15 residues. Germline V gene data show CDR1 as ENHRY and CDR2 as SYGVKD. Primers: 60 Vbeta forward and 13 Jbeta reverse. Original analysis: It was a later analysis that counted tens of millions of unique TCR beta chains, of which approximately 11 million were shared. The protocol was immunoSEQ multiplex PCR, while the TCRdb copy is restricted to in-frame clones and leaves out a portion. That table gives V, J and clone size, and the DNA gave D and trimming. This sample yields some 140,000 clones, of which approximately 75% are seen a single time; about 1% belongs to the top ten.

This rearrangement joins TRBV10-3 to TRBJ2-2, with 7 nucleotides matching TRBD1. Sequencing input: PBMCs. The receptor was derived from a male donor in good health and CMV-seronegative. The CDR3 DNA sequence: TGTGCCATCAGTGAAACCACAGGGGACACCGGGGAGCTGTTTTTT. As protein: CAISETTGDTGELFF.